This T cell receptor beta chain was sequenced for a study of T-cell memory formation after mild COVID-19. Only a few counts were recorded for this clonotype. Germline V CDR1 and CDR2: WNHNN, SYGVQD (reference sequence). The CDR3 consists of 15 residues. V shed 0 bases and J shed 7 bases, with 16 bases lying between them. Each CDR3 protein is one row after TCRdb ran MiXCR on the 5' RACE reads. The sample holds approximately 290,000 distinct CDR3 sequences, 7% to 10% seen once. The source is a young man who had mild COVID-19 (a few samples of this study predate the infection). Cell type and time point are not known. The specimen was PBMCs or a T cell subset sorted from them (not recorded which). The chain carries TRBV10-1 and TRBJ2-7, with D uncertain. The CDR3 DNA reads TGCGCCAGCAGTGAGTCGGGTATGGACCGAAGGGAGCAGTACTTC. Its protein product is CASSESGMDRREQYF.